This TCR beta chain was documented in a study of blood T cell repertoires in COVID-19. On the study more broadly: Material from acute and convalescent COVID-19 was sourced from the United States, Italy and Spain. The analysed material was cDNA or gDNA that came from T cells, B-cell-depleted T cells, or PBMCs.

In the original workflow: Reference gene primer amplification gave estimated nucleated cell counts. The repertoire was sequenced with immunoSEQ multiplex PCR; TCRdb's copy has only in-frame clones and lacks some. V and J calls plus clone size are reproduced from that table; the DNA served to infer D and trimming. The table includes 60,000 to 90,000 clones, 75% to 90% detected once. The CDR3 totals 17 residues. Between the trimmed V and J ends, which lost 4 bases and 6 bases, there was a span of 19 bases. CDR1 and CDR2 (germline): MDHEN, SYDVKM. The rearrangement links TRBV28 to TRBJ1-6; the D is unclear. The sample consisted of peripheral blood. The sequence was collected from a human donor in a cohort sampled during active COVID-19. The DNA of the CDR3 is TGTGCCAGCAGTTGGTCCCATTGGGGAGAACGTAATTCACCCCTCCACTTT. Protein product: CASSWSHWGERNSPLHF.